This entry lists 10 T cell receptor beta chains sequenced from one sample in a study of blood T cell repertoires in COVID-19. This table comes from immunoSEQ multiplex PCR, and its TCRdb copy is limited to in-frame clones, with some not included. Of about 31,000 clones listed, approximately 88% are singletons. Input material: peripheral blood. The receptors here all came from a man between 60 and 75 years old with COVID-19, enrolled during active disease.

This chain uses TRBV21-1 with TRBJ2-7; the D segment call TRBD2 is taken from the table without a DNA check. TRBV21-1 is a pseudogene segment. This CDR3 has 14 amino acids. This CDR3 reads CASSLRSGMYEQYF. For the CDR3, the DNA is TGTGCCAGCAGTCTCAGAAGCGGGATGTACGAGCAGTACTTC.

This clone was recorded only once. This chain uses TRBV5-6 with TRBJ1-1, with 11 bases matching TRBD1. CDR3 length: 16 residues. The trim removed 4 bases at V and 5 bases at J, leaving 10 bases unmatched. Germline V lookup: CDR1 SGHDT, CDR2 YYEEEE. The CDR3 region has the DNA TGTGCCAGCAGCCTAGGACAGGGGGCGCTGGGGACTGAAGCTTTCTTT. Protein: CASSLGQGALGTEAFF.

The V gene is TRBV5-1, the J gene TRBJ2-3; no firm D call. Trimming removed 2 bases from V and 4 bases from J, with 11 bases in between. Germline lookup yields CDR1 SGHRS and CDR2 YFSETQ. The CDR3 totals 14 residues. The CDR3 loop reads CASSFPPVADTQYF. The CDR3 nucleotides are TGCGCCAGCAGCTTTCCCCCAGTGGCAGATACGCAGTATTTT. Combining the CDR3 with reference TRBV5-1 and TRBJ2-3 gives the whole variable domain KAGVTQTPRYLIKTRGQQVTLSCSPISGHRSVSWYQQTPGQGLQFLFEYFSETQRNKGNFPGRFSGRQFSNSRSEMNVSTLELGDSALYLCASSFPPVADTQYFGPGTRLTVL.

The chain links TRBV28 to TRBJ2-7, with 7 nucleotides matching TRBD2. After removal of 10 bases from V and 1 base from J, the junction contained 7 bases not matched to a gene. Looked up from germline, CDR1 is MDHEN and CDR2 is SYDVKM. The CDR3 sequence is 13 residues long. The chain's CDR3 is CAIGAGESYEQYF. The CDR3 DNA sequence: TGTGCCATCGGGGCGGGGGAATCCTACGAGCAGTACTTC. Full variable domain (rest looked up from reference TRBV28 and TRBJ2-7): DVKVTQSSRYLVKRTGEKVFLECVQDMDHENMFWYRQDPGLGLRLIYFSYDVKMKEKGDIPEGYSVSREKKERFSLILESASTNQTSMYLCAIGAGESYEQYFGPGTRLTVT.

This chain uses TRBV7-2 with TRBJ2-5; 12 bases fit TRBD2. Looked up from germline, CDR1 is SGHTA and CDR2 is FQGNSA. Trimming at V came to 5 bases and at J to 3 bases, leaving 10 bases not matched to a gene. The CDR3 is 17 amino acids. The CDR3 spells CASSHHPTSGSEETQYF. The CDR3 DNA follows: TGTGCCAGCAGCCACCACCCGACTAGCGGGAGTGAAGAGACCCAGTACTTC.

The rearrangement joins TRBV4-1 to TRBJ2-5, with 7 bases lining up with TRBD2. Germline V gene lookup returns CDR1 MGHRA and CDR2 YSYEKL. V was clipped by 1 base and J by 7 bases; unmatched bases: 9. There are 15 residues in the CDR3. The CDR3 here is CASSQGGGSSGTQYF. For the CDR3, the DNA is TGCGCCAGCAGCCAAGGAGGCGGGAGCTCAGGGACCCAGTACTTC.

A single count supports this clone. The rearrangement links TRBV6-6 to TRBJ1-2, with 7 bases that match TRBD1. Germline CDR1 reads MNHNY; CDR2 reads SVGAGI (reference sequence). The V gene end was trimmed by 5 bases and the J gene end by 6 bases; junction bases not matched to a gene: 15. The CDR3 has 16 amino acids. CDR3 coding DNA: TGTGCCAGCAGTCGCACGGAGGGGGCGTCTCAGGATGGCTACACCTTC. This gives the protein CASSRTEGASQDGYTF.

The chain has TRBV30 and TRBJ2-7; D may be TRBD2 (6 bases). The CDR3 covers 16 residues. Germline V gene sequence: CDR1 GTSNPN, CDR2 SVGIG (reference sequence). Trimming cost V 8 bases and J 3 bases, with 26 bases left between them. CDR3: CAGGGHLLARGYEQYF. As DNA, the CDR3 is TGTGCCGGGGGTGGGCACCTACTAGCTCGTGGCTACGAGCAGTACTTC.

This chain uses TRBV19 with TRBJ1-4; D unresolved. V gave up 3 bases and J gave up 8 bases, with 7 bases separating them. This CDR3 has 12 residues. Germline-derived CDR1 and CDR2 are LNHDA and SQIVND (reference sequence). Here the CDR3 reads CASSMKEEKLFF. The DNA of the CDR3 is TGTGCCAGTAGTATGAAGGAGGAAAAACTGTTTTTT.

V and J are TRBV19 and TRBJ1-5; a possible D gene is TRBD1 (6 bases). CDR1 and CDR2 (germline): LNHDA, SQIVND (reference sequence). Between the trimmed V and J ends, which lost 5 bases and 2 bases, there was a span of 16 bases. This CDR3 region has 16 residues. The chain's CDR3 is CASSLSRGFGNQPQHF. In DNA, the CDR3 is TGTGCCAGTAGTCTTTCCAGGGGTTTCGGCAATCAGCCCCAGCATTTT.